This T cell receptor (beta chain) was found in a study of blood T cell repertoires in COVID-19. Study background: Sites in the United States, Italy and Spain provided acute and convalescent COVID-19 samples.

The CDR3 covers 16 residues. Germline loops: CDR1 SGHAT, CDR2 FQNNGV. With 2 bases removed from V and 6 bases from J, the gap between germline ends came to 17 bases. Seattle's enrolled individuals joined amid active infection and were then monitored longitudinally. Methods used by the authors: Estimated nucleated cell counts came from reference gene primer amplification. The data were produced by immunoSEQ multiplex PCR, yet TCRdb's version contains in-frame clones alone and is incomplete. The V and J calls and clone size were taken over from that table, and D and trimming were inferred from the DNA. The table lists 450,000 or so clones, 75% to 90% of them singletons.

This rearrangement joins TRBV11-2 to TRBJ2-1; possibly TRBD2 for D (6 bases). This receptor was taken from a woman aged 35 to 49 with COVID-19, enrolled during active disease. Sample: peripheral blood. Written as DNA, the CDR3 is TGTGCCAGCAGCTTATACGGGGGAGGTCTCCTCAATGAGCAGTTCTTC. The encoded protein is CASSLYGGGLLNEQFF.